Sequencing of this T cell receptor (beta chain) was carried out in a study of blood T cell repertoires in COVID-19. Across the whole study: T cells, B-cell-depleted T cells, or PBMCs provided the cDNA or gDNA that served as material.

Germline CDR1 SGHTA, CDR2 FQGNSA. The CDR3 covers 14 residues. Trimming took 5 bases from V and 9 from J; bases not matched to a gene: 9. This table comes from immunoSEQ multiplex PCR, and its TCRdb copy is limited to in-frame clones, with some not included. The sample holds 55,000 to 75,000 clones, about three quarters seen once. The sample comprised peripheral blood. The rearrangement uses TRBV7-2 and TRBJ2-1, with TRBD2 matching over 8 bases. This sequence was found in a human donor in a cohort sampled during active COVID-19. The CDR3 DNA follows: TGTGCCAGCAGCCCTTTTAGCGGGATCGGTGAGCAGTTCTTC. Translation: CASSPFSGIGEQFF.